The text below deals with one T cell receptor beta chain. This clone showed up just once. The antigen it recognizes is unknown. The record has no base qualities; no much larger clone is one base away. The data were taken from a study of cytomegalovirus exposure and HLA in healthy donors (dated by TCRdb to between 2016 and 2019). With respect to the entire study: An earlier analysis of some 500 of the donors reported about 250 Gb of sequence data and 117 million unique TCR beta sequences from 150 million to 200 million T cells. All discovery cohort repertoires had been generated on a single sequencing platform. Besides the first cohort of under 700 subjects, a separate validation cohort made up of 120 different subjects was used. To predict cytomegalovirus infection status, the study combined high-throughput TCR immunosequencing, statistical association of individual TCRs with disease status, and machine learning. A few DR-DQ haplotypes were treated as single units for association and clustering because of strong linkage in the cohort. On average, roughly 250,000 unique TCR beta nucleotide sequences were sequenced per donor among 398 genotyped donors of the cohort, with 15% to 20% of those sequences being non-productive. Class I and class II HLA loci were covered by the typing at four-digit resolution. Using immunosequencing, the study profiled T cell repertoires from 666 subjects and related those repertoires to cytomegalovirus serostatus. In an earlier analysis of more than 550 of the donors, high-throughput TCR beta sequencing was used to judge whether each TCR beta V gene segment behaved as functional or pseudogenic. A later genetic analysis used genome-wide SNP genotypes for about 65% of the 666 donors, treating that subset as a discovery cohort. A later analysis re-analyzed previously published TCR beta repertoires from several hundred donors and added high-resolution HLA genotyping to study TCR occurrence patterns. Rather than using new phenotypic data, the later analysis identified candidate immune exposures from TCR beta sequences and from how often those sequences occurred across donors. The genetic ancestry cluster associated with self-reported Caucasian donors included 81% of the roughly 400 genotyped donors. The number of typed donors differed by locus: about 620-640 for A, B, C, DRB1 and DQB1; roughly 510 for DQA1; some 610 for DPA1; and 400 to 480 for DPB1. An early release that covered about 640 HLA-typed donors contained about 290 gigabases of sequencing data and 75 million to 100 million unique TCR sequences. Donor age, sex, ethnicity and CMV serostatus were compiled together with the repertoire data. The study was designed to test whether signatures of past pathogen exposure could be identified by cataloging public T cell receptors. On the study overall, not on this receptor specifically: The authors suggested that the approach could potentially be extended to other disease states and immunological phenotypes. The cohort was sequenced for TCR beta chains only, and without alpha or paired-chain data the features that could be detected were limited. The presence/absence analyses assumed that sequencing depth was roughly uniform across donors, and that assumption may not be true. For the cohort, immune exposure information was limited to CMV serostatus. When HLA alleles, especially DR and DQ, strongly co-occurred, TCR associations were difficult to assign to individual alleles. Because counts were too low, about 15 rarely observed V segments, including chromosome 9 orphons, were left out of the earlier analysis of 500 to 750 of the donors. In a later genetic analysis, a missense DCLRE1C variant was associated with V-gene and J-gene trimming of TCR beta chains, and the association was replicated in an independent cohort. A further reported finding was that TCR beta sequences accurately predicted the HLA-A and HLA-B alleles for most subjects in the first cohort. In a later analysis, over 15,000 TCR beta sequences were associated with specific HLA alleles at a false discovery rate of 0.05. Most TCR sequences were observed very rarely across donors, whereas some public TCRs were present in many individuals. Compared with the approximately 710-donor mean, donors in an Asian-associated ancestry cluster had fewer N-insertions in productive TCRs, according to a later genetic analysis. Because some donors lacked HLA typing at each locus, the association tests relied only on the typed subset. Correlated functional status among segregating V segments might be attributable to linkage disequilibrium, but an unknown experimental factor could not be ruled out. According to a later analysis, most CMV-associated TCR beta chains appeared to be HLA-restricted, and the HLA associations seemed to be driven largely by CMV exposure. The 87-base-pair reads could not distinguish some IMGT-functional V segments, including TRBV6-2 and TRBV6-3, so those segments were excluded. Compared with equally common non-associated chains, HLA-associated TCR beta chains in a later analysis were more clonally expanded and had lower generation probabilities. A later analysis reported that several top co-occurrence clusters appeared linked to parvovirus B19, influenza, CMV and Epstein-Barr virus. In vitro tests confirmed that a few of the cytomegalovirus-associated TCR beta chains recognize cytomegalovirus antigens. The study listed 150 to 200 TCR beta chains as associated with cytomegalovirus. Cytomegalovirus status was reported to be diagnosed by the classifier with high specificity and sensitivity in both the original and validation cohorts. A later analysis found that TCR association rates varied across HLA loci, with DRB1 alleles showing the most associated TCRs and HLA-C alleles the fewest. A group of highly shared sequence variants was considered likely to be a technical artifact of the sequencing pipeline. Broadly in line with IMGT annotations, most TCR beta V segments showed up in productive rearrangements about 87% or about 30% of the time in an earlier analysis of approximately 640 of the donors.

Library construction relied on the immunoSEQ multiplex PCR assay. For the multiplex PCR, a mixture combining 60 forward primers for TCR Vbeta segments and 13 reverse primers for TCR Jbeta segments was used. Amplification of the CDR3 region of rearranged TCR beta genes was performed with a multiplex PCR assay on genomic DNA. On the Illumina HiSeq System, the amplified TCR beta libraries were sequenced as 87-base-pair reads. In the paper's pipeline: Across the roughly 700 repertoires, a later analysis counted 75 million to 90 million unique TCR beta chains, some 11 million of which were shared by at least two donors. To remove PCR and sequencing errors, raw reads were error-corrected and collapsed into unique sequences using a nearest-neighbor algorithm that merged closely related sequences. V, D and J gene segments were assigned by aligning CDR3 sequences to IMGT reference sequences. Each retained sequence needed at least a six-nucleotide match to both a V gene segment and a J gene segment. Rearrangements were called productive when the CDR3 lacked stop codons and stayed in frame with V and J; all others were non-productive. CDR3 was defined by IMGT convention, running from the second conserved V-encoded cysteine to the conserved J-encoded phenylalanine. In an earlier analysis of around 640 of the donors, sequences lacking an unambiguous match to a single V gene segment were excluded. An earlier analysis of a few hundred of the donors classified V segments as functional when productive rearrangements were above 56.7% and as segregating when the standard deviation between donors was above 5%. A statistical classification framework was built to diagnose cytomegalovirus status from the catalog of TCR beta chain sequences. In a later analysis, TCR nucleotide sequences were compared against IMGT/GENE-DB human TR gene sequences so that V and J genes could be assigned. Using the TCRdist pipeline, a later analysis assigned CDR3 sequences along with most-parsimonious VDJ recombination scenarios. In a later analysis, each TCR beta chain was defined by its CDR3 amino acid sequence together with its V-gene family, and reads without a unique V-gene family were excluded. As a way to deal with suspected cross-contamination and a sequencing artifact, a later analysis dropped 592 nucleotide sequences that were highly shared and had low generation probability. For each public chain, a later analysis derived a clonal expansion index from normalized ranks of inferred template counts within each repertoire. Generation probabilities in a later analysis came from a VDJ recombination model fitted to out-of-frame rearrangements, and those results were checked against IGoR. In a later analysis, TCR-TCR, TCR-HLA and TCR-CMV co-occurrence was scored with hypergeometric tests, and a repertoire-size bias correction was applied to TCR pairs. A later analysis estimated false discovery rates by permuting HLA or CMV assignments 20 times. In a later analysis, co-occurring TCRs were grouped using DBSCAN, with TCRdist sequence similarity added in when clustering inside HLA-allele-positive subsets. Co-occurrence clustering excluded repertoires with fewer than 30,000 or more than 120,000 public chains, plus five with anomalous nucleotide sharing. Imported from immuneACCESS, the table was reduced by TCRdb to in-frame sequences with V and J called. These copies leave out some clones; in studies compared against another copy, an unresolved V gene accounts for under half, and the cause of the remainder is not known. That table gives V, J and clone size, and the DNA gave D and trimming. The sample table records 150,000 to 200,000 clones; approximately 71% of these occur just once. The ten largest clones take up more than 9% of the sample.

The cohort consisted of 600 or so healthy bone marrow donors. Cohort members were all nominally healthy when sampled, although unrecorded immune exposures were likely present. The donor tested CMV seropositive and was one of the 289 seropositive cohort members. Every donor gave a peripheral blood sample, and the peripheral blood mononuclear cells from that sample were used for TCR beta sequencing. The Qiagen DNeasy Blood Extraction Kit was used to extract genomic DNA from the blood cell samples. Including cysteine and phenylalanine, the CDR3 has 17 amino acids. The read is trimmed to its CDR3 DNA, 51 bases read in frame from base 1. From a lookup of the germline V gene, CDR1 and CDR2 are MDHEN and SYDVKM. Here V drops 3 bases and J drops 0 bases, and the junction holds 8 bases not matched to any gene.

This receptor chain uses TRBV28 and TRBJ1-1; 9 nucleotides in the junction match TRBD1. The specimen sequenced was PBMCs. This clonotype was sampled from a man in his thirties or forties in good health and CMV-seropositive. This receptor carries the CDR3 CASSLDRGFTMNTEAFF. DNA sequence: TGTGCCAGCAGTTTGGACAGGGGATTCACTATGAACACTGAAGCTTTCTTT.